This TCR beta chain came from a study of blood T cell repertoires in COVID-19. At the level of the study: Researchers got acute and convalescent COVID-19 samples from the United States, Italy and Spain. PBMCs, B-cell-depleted T cells, or T cells were the source of the cDNA or gDNA that made up the material.

Only in-frame clones appear in the TCRdb table, and some are missing; sequencing was by immunoSEQ multiplex PCR. This table has around 260,000 clones, about nine tenths appearing once. CDR1 and CDR2 from the germline V gene are SGHVS and FQNEAQ. CDR3 size: 16 residues. V was cut by 3 bases and J by 0 bases, with 12 bases left in between. While infection was still active, Seattle patients were enrolled and then followed longitudinally. The sequencing input was peripheral blood. The rearrangement links TRBV7-8 to TRBJ1-3, with D possibly being TRBD1 (6 bases). The clonotype comes from a person between 18 and 35 years old with COVID-19, enrolled during active disease. The CDR3: CASSLDSLHSGNTIYF. CDR3 nucleotide sequence: TGTGCCAGCAGCTTGGACAGTTTACACTCTGGAAACACCATATATTTT.